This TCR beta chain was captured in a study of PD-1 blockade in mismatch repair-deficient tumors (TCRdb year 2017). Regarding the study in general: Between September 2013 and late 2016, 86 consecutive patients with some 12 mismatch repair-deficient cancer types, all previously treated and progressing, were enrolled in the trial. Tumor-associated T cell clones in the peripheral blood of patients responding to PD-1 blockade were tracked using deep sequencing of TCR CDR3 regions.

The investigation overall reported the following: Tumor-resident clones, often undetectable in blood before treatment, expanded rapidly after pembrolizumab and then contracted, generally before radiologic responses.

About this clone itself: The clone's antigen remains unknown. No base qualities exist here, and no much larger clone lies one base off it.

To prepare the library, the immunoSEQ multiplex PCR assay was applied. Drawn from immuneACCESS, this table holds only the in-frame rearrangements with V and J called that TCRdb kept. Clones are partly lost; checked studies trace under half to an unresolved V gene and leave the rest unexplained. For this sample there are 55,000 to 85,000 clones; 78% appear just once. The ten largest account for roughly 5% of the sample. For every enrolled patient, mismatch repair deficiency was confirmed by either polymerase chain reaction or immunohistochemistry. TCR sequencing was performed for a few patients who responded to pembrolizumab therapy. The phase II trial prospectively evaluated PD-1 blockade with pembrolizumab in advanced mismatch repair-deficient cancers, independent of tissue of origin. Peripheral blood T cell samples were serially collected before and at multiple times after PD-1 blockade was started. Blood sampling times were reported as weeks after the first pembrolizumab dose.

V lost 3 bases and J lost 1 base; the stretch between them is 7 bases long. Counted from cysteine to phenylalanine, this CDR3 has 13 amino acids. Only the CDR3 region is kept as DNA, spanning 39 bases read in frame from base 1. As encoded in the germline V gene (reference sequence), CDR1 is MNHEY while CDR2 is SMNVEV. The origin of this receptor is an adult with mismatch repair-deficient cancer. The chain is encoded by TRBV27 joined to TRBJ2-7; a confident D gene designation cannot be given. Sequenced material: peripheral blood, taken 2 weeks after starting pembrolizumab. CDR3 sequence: CASSFRPSYEQYF. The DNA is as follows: TGTGCCAGCAGTTTCAGGCCATCCTACGAGCAGTACTTC.